The 5 T cell receptor beta chains given below trace back to one sample, sequenced in a study of tissue T cells after allogeneic stem cell transplantation (dated by TCRdb to 2021 to 2024). Per the publication, the time point label means: human tissue collected at research (rapid) autopsy. Library method: the immunoSEQ multiplex PCR assay. This is the immuneACCESS table as TCRdb keeps it, with only in-frame sequences that have V and J called. A part of the clones is gone; compared with another copy, unresolved V genes explain less than half, and the rest is unexplained. The sample includes about 730 clones, with around 70% observed a single time. The top ten clonotypes cover approximately 40% of the sample. The sample here was liver tissue, taken at autopsy. These receptors all stem from an older male patient with steroid-refractory graft-versus-host disease after an allogeneic stem cell transplant. The graft donor may be the source of some T cells after a transplant.

This clone has only a few counts. This chain connects TRBV15 to TRBJ2-7; D possibly matches TRBD1 or TRBD2 (5 bases each). Germline V lookup: CDR1 LNHNV, CDR2 YYDKDF (reference sequence). V shed 5 bases and J shed 0 bases, with 8 bases lying between them. The length of the CDR3 is 13 residues. The CDR3 sequence: CATSGGISYEQYF. For the CDR3, the DNA is TGTGCCACCAGCGGGGGTATCTCCTACGAGCAGTACTTC.

The chain is built from TRBV6-5 and TRBJ1-2; D may be TRBD1 (6 bases). The germline V and J ends were trimmed by 6 bases and 4 bases, with 18 bases remaining between them. This CDR3 region has 15 residues. CDR1 is MNHEY, CDR2 SVGAGI, per germline. The CDR3 region is CASSYNNGGGYGYTF. CDR3 nucleotide sequence: TGTGCCAGCAGCTACAATAACGGGGGCGGCTATGGCTACACCTTC.

This clone was detected a few times. The chain recombines TRBV11-1 with TRBJ1-2, with 7 bases matching TRBD1. V was pared by 0 bases and J by 1 base, with 11 bases of the junction left unmatched. CDR1 is SGHAT, CDR2 FQDESV, per germline (reference sequence). This CDR3 comprises 18 residues. The CDR3 DNA reads as TGTGCCAGCAGCTTAGCGACCGGGACAGCGGCTAATAACTATGGCTACACCTTC. Translation: CASSLATGTAANNYGYTF.

Note on this clone: A read error may produce the germline difference seen at one junction end. The J gene is TRBJ2-6, the V gene TRBV6-2 or TRBV6-3; maybe TRBD2 (5 bases). The CDR3 extends over 15 amino acids. Germline-derived CDR1 and CDR2 are MNHEY and SVGEGT. The CDR3 loop is CASTYGLSGANVLTF. CDR3 bases: TGTGCCAGCACTTACGGACTCTCTGGGGCCAACGTCCTGACTTTC.

The chain employs TRBV12-3 or TRBV12-4 and TRBJ2-2; 7 bases match TRBD2. Trimming took 6 bases from V and 7 from J; bases not matched to a gene: 2. The CDR3 spans 12 residues. DNA of the CDR3: TGTGCCAGCAGGTGGGAGGGCGGGGAGCTGTTTTTT. It is translated as CASRWEGGELFF.